The 5 T cell receptor beta chains below were found in one sample sequenced in a study of T cells after yellow fever vaccination. In TCRdb, the 5' RACE reads were re-called with MiXCR into one record per CDR3 protein. This sample has more than 80,000 distinct CDR3 sequences, with around 5.8% found just once. The material was CD8+ T cells sorted from PBMCs, obtained 10 days after the yellow fever booster vaccination. The receptors were gathered from a young man who received the YFV17D yellow fever vaccine.

The chain recombines TRBV12-3 or TRBV12-4 with TRBJ1-4; D gene uncertain. The ends were cut back, 5 bases at V and 5 bases at J, with 18 bases in the middle. The CDR3 consists of 16 residues. CDR3 protein: CASSKEDGAMNEKLFF. The CDR3 DNA reads TGTGCCAGCAGTAAGGAGGACGGAGCTATGAATGAAAAACTGTTTTTT.

The chain recombines TRBV7-6 with TRBJ2-5, with TRBD1 matching 9 bases. The CDR3 has 17 residues. Germline V CDR1 and CDR2: SGHVS, FNYEAQ. V was pared by 4 bases and J by 4 bases, with 13 bases of the junction left unmatched. CDR3 residues: CASSSETGGAFGETQYF. The CDR3 nucleotides are TGTGCCAGCAGCTCCGAAACAGGGGGCGCATTTGGAGAGACCCAGTACTTC.

This clonotype was found a few times. The chain joins TRBV12-3 or TRBV12-4 to TRBJ1-2; D perhaps matches TRBD1 (5 bases). V gave up 6 bases and J gave up 0 bases, with 23 bases separating them. The CDR3 length is 18 residues. The CDR3 here is CASSSGLERGGANYGYTF. The CDR3 DNA follows: TGTGCCAGCAGCTCCGGCCTGGAGCGCGGGGGAGCTAACTATGGCTACACCTTC.

The J gene is TRBJ2-1, the V gene TRBV5-1, with 9 bases aligning to TRBD1. J lost 7 bases, V lost 1 base, and 6 bases had no gene match. CDR3 size: 15 residues. Looked up from germline, CDR1 is SGHRS and CDR2 is YFSETQ. The CDR3 DNA sequence: TGCGCCAGCAGCTTGCGGGACAGGGTTTATAATGAGCAGTTCTTC. Amino acid sequence: CASSLRDRVYNEQFF. Together with reference TRBV5-1 and TRBJ2-1, the CDR3 gives the full variable domain: KAGVTQTPRYLIKTRGQQVTLSCSPISGHRSVSWYQQTPGQGLQFLFEYFSETQRNKGNFPGRFSGRQFSNSRSEMNVSTLELGDSALYLCASSLRDRVYNEQFFGPGTRLTVL.

This clonotype was counted at least ten times. V and J are TRBV5-1 and TRBJ2-2; 8 bases map to TRBD1. Germline V gene sequence: CDR1 SGHRS, CDR2 YFSETQ. Trimming at V came to 3 bases and at J to 5 bases, leaving 6 bases not matched to a gene. CDR3 size: 15 residues. The CDR3: CASSWTGSGTGELFF. CDR3 DNA: TGCGCCAGCAGCTGGACAGGGTCGGGGACCGGGGAGCTGTTTTTT.